A single sample gave rise to the 24 T cell receptor beta chains below, sequenced in a study of cytomegalovirus exposure and HLA in healthy donors. Clones were read by immunoSEQ multiplex PCR, and TCRdb kept only the in-frame ones, dropping some. This sample has over 150,000 clones, with roughly 85% found just once. Sequencing input: PBMCs. These receptors came from a man younger than 30 in good health and CMV-seropositive.

The chain carries TRBV27 and TRBJ2-5, with 10 bases identical to TRBD2. This CDR3 has 17 amino acids. The V segment lost 3 bases and the J segment 5 bases; nucleotides outside the gene matches: 12. Germline V lookup: CDR1 MNHEY, CDR2 SMNVEV (reference sequence). This CDR3 is CASSFTGSGGAGETQYF. The CDR3 coding sequence is TGTGCCAGCAGTTTTACAGGGAGCGGGGGGGCCGGGGAGACCCAGTACTTC.

The chain has TRBV9 and TRBJ2-1; 12 nucleotides align to TRBD2. The CDR3 consists of 18 residues. Germline V gene data show CDR1 as SGDLS and CDR2 as YYNGEE. V was pared by 0 bases and J by 4 bases, with 8 bases of the junction left unmatched. CDR3 protein: CASSVAPILAGGYNEQFF. The CDR3 coding sequence is TGTGCCAGCAGCGTAGCCCCCATACTAGCGGGGGGATACAATGAGCAGTTCTTC.

This clone was observed at least ten times. The J gene is TRBJ2-2, the V gene TRBV11-2, with 8 bases identical to TRBD2. CDR1 SGHAT and CDR2 FQNNGV come from the germline V gene. The CDR3 runs to 16 residues. V lost 1 base, J lost 7 bases, and 8 bases stayed unmatched. CDR3 amino acids: CASSLAGGAIIGELFF. The CDR3 DNA is TGTGCCAGCAGCTTAGCGGGGGGGGCGATTATCGGGGAGCTGTTTTTT.

This chain uses TRBV23-1 with TRBJ2-7, with 9 bases fitting TRBD1. TRBV23-1 is an ORF for which the function is uncertain. The CDR3 is 16 residues long. The junction had 9 bases not matched to a gene; V was cut back by 2 bases and J by 4 bases. The chain's CDR3 is CASSQINRDRDYEQYF. CDR3 nucleotides: TGCGCCAGCAGTCAAATCAACCGGGACAGGGATTACGAGCAGTACTTC.

The V call is TRBV2, the J call TRBJ1-6; TRBD1 is a possible D gene (5 bases). V was clipped by 10 bases and J by 15 bases, with 16 bases between them. CDR3 length equals 11 residues. Germline V lookup: CDR1 SNHLY, CDR2 FYNNEI. CDR3 DNA sequence: TGTGCCACTCGAGAAGGCCAGGGCCTCCACTTT. It encodes CATREGQGLHF.

The chain uses TRBV5-1 and TRBJ2-5, with 11 bases fitting TRBD2. The CDR3 contains 16 residues. Unmatched junction bases numbered 7, after V lost 6 bases and J lost 0 bases. Per the germline V gene, CDR1 is SGHRS and CDR2 is YFSETQ. In DNA, the CDR3 is TGCGCCAGCACCTCCGGGACTAGCGGACACCAAGAGACCCAGTACTTC. Its protein is CASTSGTSGHQETQYF.

The chain uses TRBV20-1 and TRBJ2-5, with D hard to call. V was shortened by 6 bases and J by 5 bases, with 7 bases between the two germline ends. The CDR3 spans 10 residues. The V gene's germline CDR1 is DFQATT and CDR2 SNEGSKA (reference sequence). The CDR3 reads CSAQLETQYF. In DNA, the CDR3 is TGCAGTGCCCAGTTGGAGACCCAGTACTTC.

The chain is built from TRBV2 and TRBJ2-5; possible D gene TRBD1, 5 bases. The CDR3 is made up of 14 amino acids. Per germline, CDR1 SNHLY and CDR2 FYNNEI. V was shortened by 6 bases and J by 3 bases, with 14 bases between the two germline ends. CDR3 sequence reads: CASRATADKETQYF. Here the CDR3 DNA reads TGTGCCAGCAGAGCGACAGCCGACAAAGAGACCCAGTACTTC.

V and J are TRBV5-1 and TRBJ2-7; TRBD1 might be the D (6 bases). CDR1 and CDR2 from the germline V gene are SGHRS and YFSETQ. Trimming stripped 7 bases from V and 6 bases from J, with 11 bases between. The CDR3 loop spans 11 amino acids. The CDR3 bases are TGCGCCAGCGACACAGGGAGCGAGCAGTACTTC. This codes for CASDTGSEQYF.

V is TRBV29-1 and J is TRBJ1-1; 9 bases map to TRBD1. CDR1 SQVTM and CDR2 ANQGSEA come from the germline V gene. The CDR3 runs 11 residues. The V and J ends lost 7 bases and 10 bases, in that order; junction bases with no gene match: 7. CDR3 in amino acids: CSGGGQGTAFF. The DNA for the CDR3 is TGCAGCGGAGGGGGACAGGGAACAGCTTTCTTT.

The chain carries TRBV5-6 and TRBJ2-5; weak D call: TRBD1 (6 bases). From germline, CDR1 is SGHDT and CDR2 YYEEEE. CDR3 length: 15 amino acids. V lost 0 bases and J lost 3, with 12 bases in between. The DNA of the CDR3 is TGTGCCAGCAGCTTGGTATCAGGGGTTGAAGAGACCCAGTACTTC. Translating gives CASSLVSGVEETQYF.

Only a few counts were recorded for this clone. The J gene is TRBJ1-5, the V gene TRBV9; the D is unclear. This CDR3 spans 13 amino acids. Germline lookup yields CDR1 SGDLS and CDR2 YYNGEE. V lost 0 bases and J 4 bases, leaving 5 bases between the germline ends. CDR3 sequence reads: CASSVDGNQPQHF. The CDR3 nucleotides read TGTGCCAGCAGCGTAGACGGGAATCAGCCCCAGCATTTT.

This chain joins TRBV5-1 and TRBJ2-1; 8 bases agree with TRBD2. V gave up 0 bases and J gave up 7 bases; unmatched junction bases: 12. CDR1 is SGHRS and CDR2 is YFSETQ in the germline V gene. The CDR3 has 17 amino acids. The CDR3 sequence: CASSLGQGSGRGNEQFF. In DNA form, the CDR3 reads TGCGCCAGCAGCTTGGGGCAGGGGAGCGGGAGAGGGAATGAGCAGTTCTTC. Combining the CDR3 with reference TRBV5-1 and TRBJ2-1 gives the whole variable domain KAGVTQTPRYLIKTRGQQVTLSCSPISGHRSVSWYQQTPGQGLQFLFEYFSETQRNKGNFPGRFSGRQFSNSRSEMNVSTLELGDSALYLCASSLGQGSGRGNEQFFGPGTRLTVL.

V gene TRBV7-9 combines with J gene TRBJ1-4; possible D gene TRBD1, 5 bases. This CDR3 comprises 13 residues. V was cut by 5 bases and J by 8 bases, with 12 bases left in between. Germline CDR1 reads SEHNR; CDR2 reads FQNEAQ (reference sequence). The CDR3 loop is CASSGGEGEKLFF. The CDR3 DNA is TGTGCCAGCAGCGGTGGGGAGGGGGAAAAACTGTTTTTT.

The chain couples TRBV28 to TRBJ2-5; TRBD1 might be the D (5 bases). CDR1 is MDHEN, CDR2 SYDVKM, per germline. The CDR3 totals 16 residues. V was trimmed by 5 bases and J by 4 bases, leaving 20 bases between them. The CDR3 coding sequence is TGTGCCAGCAGTCTTGGTGGGGCAGGGAAAAGAGAGACCCAGTACTTC. Translation: CASSLGGAGKRETQYF.

This clone was seen once. The chain uses TRBV2 and TRBJ2-5, with TRBD2 identical over 11 bases. This CDR3 region has 17 residues. Germline assignment: CDR1 SNHLY and CDR2 FYNNEI. V was clipped by 1 base and J by 0 bases; unmatched bases: 4. The CDR3 DNA reads TGTGCCAGCAGTGAAGAGGGTAGCGGGGGGGACCAAGAGACCCAGTACTTC. It codes for CASSEEGSGGDQETQYF.

V is TRBV4-1 and J is TRBJ2-1; maybe TRBD1 (5 bases). Between the trimmed V and J ends, which lost 2 bases and 15 bases, there was a span of 23 bases. Germline-derived CDR1 and CDR2 are MGHRA and YSYEKL. The CDR3 spans 15 residues. CDR3 nucleotide sequence: TGCGCCAGCAGCCAACCCCGCTCTGGGGCTAGATTTTTGTTCTTC. As protein: CASSQPRSGARFLFF.

This clone was observed a few times. The chain recombines TRBV29-1 with TRBJ1-2; no definite D call. CDR3 length: 12 amino acids. V lost 2 bases, J lost 6 bases, and 10 bases lay in between. Germline assignment: CDR1 SQVTM and CDR2 ANQGSEA. CDR3 sequence: CSVESGSNGYTF. The CDR3 nucleotides are TGCAGCGTTGAATCCGGGTCCAATGGCTACACCTTC.

The genes are TRBV28 and TRBJ1-1, with unresolved D. This CDR3 region has 15 residues. V was shortened by 2 bases and J by 8 bases, with 18 bases between the two germline ends. Per the germline V gene, CDR1 is MDHEN and CDR2 is SYDVKM. CDR3 protein: CASSLTAGVSSEAFF. The CDR3 bases are TGTGCCAGCAGTTTAACGGCCGGGGTATCGTCCGAAGCTTTCTTT.

The CDR3 region has the DNA TGCGCCAGCAGCTTGGCCGGACAGGGGGATTTGGATACGCAGTATTTT. Translated: CASSLAGQGDLDTQYF. The chain carries TRBV5-1 and TRBJ2-3; 10 bases map to TRBD1. The CDR3 is 16 amino acids. V trimming: 0 bases; J trimming: 6 bases; junction bases outside the gene matches: 7. Germline V gene lookup returns CDR1 SGHRS and CDR2 YFSETQ.

The genes are TRBV14 and TRBJ2-1; a weak D match, TRBD2 (5 bases). CDR1 is SGHDN and CDR2 is FVKESK in the germline V gene. The CDR3 has 15 residues. V dropped 0 bases and J dropped 2 bases, with 8 bases sitting between them. CDR3 region: CASSQEQRAYNEQFF. For the CDR3, the DNA is TGTGCCAGCAGCCAAGAGCAGAGGGCCTACAATGAGCAGTTCTTC.

This clone has only one observation. The rearrangement joins TRBV4-1 to TRBJ1-2; maybe TRBD1 (5 bases). CDR1 and CDR2 from the germline V gene are MGHRA and YSYEKL. The length of the CDR3 is 14 residues. V dropped 1 base and J dropped 7 bases, with 13 bases sitting between them. The CDR3 coding sequence is TGCGCCAGCAGCCAAGTTGGAGGGGTCGGTGGCTACACCTTC. Residues: CASSQVGGVGGYTF.

This chain connects TRBV5-6 to TRBJ2-7; TRBD1 agrees at 7 bases. Germline CDR1 SGHDT, CDR2 YYEEEE. With 5 bases clipped from V and 3 bases from J, the junction kept 5 bases outside the gene matches. CDR3 length equals 13 residues. CDR3 nucleotides: TGTGCCAGCAGTACCGGGACAGTCTACGAGCAGTACTTC. It specifies CASSTGTVYEQYF.

The chain links TRBV6-5 to TRBJ2-3; perhaps TRBD1 as D (5 bases). Per germline, CDR1 MNHEY and CDR2 SVGAGI. The V and J ends lost 0 bases and 5 bases respectively, with 12 bases between them. This CDR3 region has 15 residues. This chain's CDR3 is CASSYSTVRGDTQYF. CDR3 nucleotides: TGTGCCAGCAGTTACTCGACAGTTAGGGGAGATACGCAGTATTTT.